These 25 T cell receptor beta chains share one sample of origin, sequenced in a study of blood T cell repertoires in COVID-19. Generated by immunoSEQ multiplex PCR, the TCRdb table keeps only in-frame clones and is missing some. The sample shows about 150,000 clones, approximately 86% of them seen only once. Material: peripheral blood. These receptors were collected from a woman aged 70 to 79 with acute or convalescent COVID-19.

The rearrangement joins TRBV7-9 to TRBJ1-1; no definite D call. The CDR3 loop spans 13 amino acids. The germline V and J ends were trimmed by 6 bases and 1 base, with 9 bases remaining between them. Per germline, CDR1 SEHNR and CDR2 FQNEAQ (reference sequence). The CDR3 DNA reads as TGTGCCAGCAGTTTAACACCGAACACTGAAGCTTTCTTT. It translates to CASSLTPNTEAFF.

Written as DNA, the CDR3 is TGCGCCAGCAGCTTAGGGACAGGGGTTAATCAGCCCCAGCATTTT. Translated: CASSLGTGVNQPQHF. The rearrangement joins TRBV5-1 to TRBJ1-5; 10 bases are shared with TRBD1. The CDR3 sequence is 15 residues long. The V gene end was trimmed by 2 bases and the J gene end by 4 bases; junction bases not matched to a gene: 3. Germline values: CDR1 SGHRS, CDR2 YFSETQ.

The genes are TRBV30 and TRBJ1-1, with a tentative D call TRBD1 (6 bases). Germline assignment: CDR1 GTSNPN and CDR2 SVGIG (reference sequence). The CDR3 length is 14 residues. Trimming left V 4 bases short and J 2 bases short, with 14 bases between. CDR3 amino acids: CAWTQYRVNTEAFF. In DNA, the CDR3 is TGTGCCTGGACCCAATACAGGGTTAACACTGAAGCTTTCTTT.

The sample holds one count of this clone. The V call is TRBV30, the J call TRBJ2-7; TRBD1 agrees at 7 bases. The trim removed 5 bases at V and 5 bases at J, leaving 12 bases unmatched. CDR3 length: 14 residues. Germline lookup yields CDR1 GTSNPN and CDR2 SVGIG (reference sequence). The CDR3 DNA follows: TGTGCCTGGTGGCCTTGTACAGGGGTTGACGAGCAGTACTTC. Translating it yields CAWWPCTGVDEQYF.

The chain recombines TRBV5-1 with TRBJ2-1; 7 bases are shared with TRBD1. This CDR3 comprises 14 residues. Germline assignment: CDR1 SGHRS and CDR2 YFSETQ. V was clipped by 7 bases and J by 9 bases; unmatched bases: 13. The CDR3 DNA sequence: TGCGCCAGCCGACAGGGATGGGTTGCAAGTGAGCAGTTCTTC. It yields the protein CASRQGWVASEQFF.

This chain joins TRBV3-1 (or the pseudogene TRBV3-2) and TRBJ2-2; 10 nucleotides agree with TRBD2. The CDR3 has 15 amino acids. Looked up from germline, CDR1 is LGHDT and CDR2 is YNNKEL (reference sequence). V trimming: 6 bases; J trimming: 6 bases; junction bases outside the gene matches: 7. CDR3 nucleotides: TGTGCCAGCAGGATAAGCGGGGGGGCCCCCGGGGAGCTGTTTTTT. It codes for CASRISGGAPGELFF.

This clone was recorded a few times. This rearrangement joins TRBV7-6 to TRBJ1-1, with D tentatively TRBD1 (5 bases). There are 16 residues in the CDR3. The germline gives CDR1 SGHVS, CDR2 FNYEAQ. With 4 bases removed from V and 0 bases from J, the gap between germline ends came to 15 bases. In DNA form, the CDR3 reads TGTGCCAGCAGCTCCGCGACCAGGGCTTTGAACACTGAAGCTTTCTTT. Encoded protein: CASSSATRALNTEAFF.

The gene calls are TRBV5-1 and TRBJ2-5, with TRBD1 matching over 12 bases. J lost 3 bases, V lost 3 bases, and 9 bases had no gene match. The V gene's germline CDR1 is SGHRS and CDR2 YFSETQ. There are 17 residues in the CDR3. CDR3 loop: CASSSNSGTGGKETQYF. CDR3 bases: TGCGCCAGCAGCTCTAATTCCGGGACAGGGGGCAAAGAGACCCAGTACTTC.

The chain couples TRBV7-2 to TRBJ2-1; TRBD2 is a possible D gene (5 bases). There are 15 residues in the CDR3. Trimming removed 1 base from V and 1 base from J, with 8 bases in between. Germline lookup yields CDR1 SGHTA and CDR2 FQGNSA. CDR3 residues: CASSLVGVSYNEQFF. The DNA of the CDR3 is TGTGCCAGCAGCTTAGTGGGAGTGTCCTACAATGAGCAGTTCTTC. The full variable domain, its missing parts supplied by reference TRBV7-2 and TRBJ2-1, is GAGVSQSPSNKVTEKGKDVELRCDPISGHTALYWYRQSLGQGLEFLIYFQGNSAPDKSGLPSDRFSAERTGGSVSTLTIQRTQQEDSAVYLCASSLVGVSYNEQFFGPGTRLTVL.

The gene calls are TRBV19 and TRBJ1-1, with a tentative D call TRBD1 (5 bases). V gave up 6 bases and J gave up 1 base, with 6 bases separating them. This CDR3 spans 12 amino acids. In germline, CDR1 is LNHDA, CDR2 SQIVND (reference sequence). Written as DNA, the CDR3 is TGTGCCAGTAGCGACAGGAACACTGAAGCTTTCTTT. Its protein product is CASSDRNTEAFF.

The chain uses TRBV2 and TRBJ1-2; 7 positions match TRBD1. The germline V gene encodes CDR1 SNHLY and CDR2 FYNNEI. With 6 bases clipped from V and 8 bases from J, the junction kept 12 bases outside the gene matches. The CDR3 contains 14 residues. The CDR3 loop is CASRSQGFVVGYTF. The CDR3 DNA is TGTGCCAGCAGGTCACAGGGGTTTGTTGTGGGCTACACCTTC.

The J gene is TRBJ1-1, the V gene TRBV18; D is unclear. The CDR3 spans 13 residues. V lost 6 bases to trimming and J lost 4 bases, with 12 bases between them. The germline V gene has CDR1 KGHSH and CDR2 LQKENI. CDR3 in amino acids: CASSYAGGTEAFF. The CDR3 nucleotides read TGTGCCAGCTCCTACGCCGGTGGCACTGAAGCTTTCTTT.

This clone was observed a single time. The J gene is TRBJ1-1, the V gene TRBV7-9; TRBD1 might be the D (5 bases). Per the germline V gene, CDR1 is SEHNR and CDR2 is FQNEAQ (reference sequence). There are 13 residues in the CDR3. Trimming removed 1 base at V and 6 bases at J, with 9 bases between. The CDR3 DNA sequence: TGTGCCAGCAGCTTAGTGGGCAGGGCTGAAGCTTTCTTT. Its translation is CASSLVGRAEAFF.

The V gene is TRBV19, the J gene TRBJ1-3; D might be TRBD1 (6 bases). Deletions cut 6 bases from V and 0 bases from J, with 18 bases between. CDR1 is LNHDA and CDR2 is SQIVND in the germline V gene (reference sequence). The CDR3 runs to 17 residues. As DNA, the CDR3 is TGTGCCAGTAGCCGACAGGTCCTGTATTTCTCTGGAAACACCATATATTTT. The encoded protein is CASSRQVLYFSGNTIYF.

The chain recombines TRBV5-8 with TRBJ1-5, with TRBD1 as a possible D gene (6 bases). The length of the CDR3 is 16 residues. Looked up from germline, CDR1 is SGHTS and CDR2 is YDEGEE. Between the trimmed V and J ends, which lost 3 bases and 7 bases, there was a span of 20 bases. The CDR3 DNA reads TGTGCCAGCAGCTGGGGACAACAGGTCCCTCAGCAGCCCCAGCATTTT. Residues: CASSWGQQVPQQPQHF.

CDR3: CAISEERGIGQPQHF. The CDR3 region has the DNA TGTGCCATCAGTGAAGAGAGAGGGATCGGTCAGCCCCAGCATTTT. V usage is TRBV10-3 and J usage is TRBJ1-5; D is unclear. This CDR3 region has 15 residues. Germline CDR1 is ENHRY and CDR2 is SYGVKD. Trimming left V 3 bases short and J 6 bases short, with 15 bases between.

The V gene is TRBV5-4, the J gene TRBJ1-5; 10 positions agree with TRBD1. The V segment lost 3 bases and the J segment 6 bases; nucleotides outside the gene matches: 6. Germline values: CDR1 SGHNT, CDR2 YYREEE (reference sequence). The CDR3 totals 15 residues. The CDR3 loop reads CASSSDRGPGQPQHF. CDR3 nucleotides: TGTGCCAGCAGCTCAGACAGGGGGCCTGGTCAGCCCCAGCATTTT.

V usage is TRBV10-2 and J usage is TRBJ1-1, with unresolved D. The germline V gene has CDR1 WSHSY and CDR2 SAAADI. There are 13 residues in the CDR3. Trimming took 3 bases from V and 1 from J, leaving 6 bases between them. The CDR3 nucleotides read TGCGCCAGCAGTGATCGTAGGAACACTGAAGCTTTCTTT. It yields the protein CASSDRRNTEAFF.

The chain couples TRBV19 to TRBJ2-3, with 7 bases identical to TRBD2. Germline CDR1 and CDR2: LNHDA and SQIVND (reference sequence). This CDR3 is built from 14 residues. V lost 8 bases, J lost 1 base, and 6 bases stayed unmatched. The CDR3 spells CASRSLAGTDTQYF. The DNA for the CDR3 is TGTGCCAGTCGATCCCTAGCGGGCACAGATACGCAGTATTTT.

The chain employs TRBV6-5 and TRBJ2-5, with D possibly being TRBD2 (6 bases). Trimming removed 10 bases at V and 1 base at J, with 16 bases between. This CDR3 is built from 14 residues. Per germline, CDR1 MNHEY and CDR2 SVGAGI. CDR3 bases: TGTGCCATCGCAGGGAGGTGGAGCCAAGAGACCCAGTACTTC. Translated: CAIAGRWSQETQYF.

The gene calls are TRBV29-1 and TRBJ2-1; 15 nucleotides agree with TRBD2. CDR1 SQVTM and CDR2 ANQGSEA come from the germline V gene. The CDR3 contains 18 residues. The V segment lost 6 bases and the J segment 6 bases; nucleotides outside the gene matches: 15. The CDR3: CSVQRTSGGAFGGNEQFF. CDR3 DNA: TGCAGCGTCCAGCGGACTAGCGGGGGGGCCTTCGGTGGCAATGAGCAGTTCTTC.

The chain couples TRBV21-1 to TRBJ1-1; the D call of TRBD1 is as the table states it, not checked on the DNA. TRBV21-1 constitutes a pseudogene. The CDR3 length is 16 residues. The CDR3 region has the DNA TGTGCCAGCAGCATACTCCGGGACAGGGGGAAAACTGAAGCTTTCTTT. Protein sequence: CASSILRDRGKTEAFF.

The chain employs TRBV19 and TRBJ2-2; TRBD2 matches 9 bases. Germline V CDR1 and CDR2: LNHDA, SQIVND (reference sequence). The CDR3 extends over 17 amino acids. V dropped 1 base and J dropped 6; count of bases not matched to a gene: 9. Written as DNA, the CDR3 is TGTGCCAGTAGTATAGGATCTAGCGGGGTAACGTCCGGGGAGCTGTTTTTT. Translation gives CASSIGSSGVTSGELFF.

The chain joins TRBV7-3 to TRBJ2-1; a possible D gene is TRBD1 (6 bases). The CDR3 runs to 13 residues. CDR1 is SGHTA, CDR2 FQGTGA, per germline. Deletions cut 4 bases from V and 10 bases from J, with 14 bases between. The CDR3 region is CASSSDTGQEQFF. The CDR3 DNA is TGTGCCAGCAGCTCAGACACGGGACAAGAGCAGTTCTTC.

CDR3 sequence (DNA): TGTGCCAGCAGCCCCGACAGGACGGCCTTCGGCTACACCTTC. Translating gives CASSPDRTAFGYTF. The chain links TRBV6-5 to TRBJ1-2; D might be TRBD1 (6 bases). V gave up 6 bases and J gave up 8 bases, with 19 bases separating them. CDR1 is MNHEY, CDR2 SVGAGI, per germline. The CDR3 loop spans 14 amino acids.